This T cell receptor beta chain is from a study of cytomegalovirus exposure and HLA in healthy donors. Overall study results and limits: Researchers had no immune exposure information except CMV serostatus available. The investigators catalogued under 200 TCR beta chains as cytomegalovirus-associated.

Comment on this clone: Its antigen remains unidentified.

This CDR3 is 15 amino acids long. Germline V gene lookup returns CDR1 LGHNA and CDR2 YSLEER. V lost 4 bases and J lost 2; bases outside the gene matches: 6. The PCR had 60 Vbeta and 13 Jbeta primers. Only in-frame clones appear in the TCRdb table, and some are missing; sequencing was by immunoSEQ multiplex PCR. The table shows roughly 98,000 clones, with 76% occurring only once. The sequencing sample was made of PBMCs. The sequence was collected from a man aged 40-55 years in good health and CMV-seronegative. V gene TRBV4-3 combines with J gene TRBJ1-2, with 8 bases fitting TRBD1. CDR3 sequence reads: CASSPVAGGNYGYTF. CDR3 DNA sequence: TGCGCCAGCAGCCCGGTGGCAGGGGGCAACTATGGCTACACCTTC.